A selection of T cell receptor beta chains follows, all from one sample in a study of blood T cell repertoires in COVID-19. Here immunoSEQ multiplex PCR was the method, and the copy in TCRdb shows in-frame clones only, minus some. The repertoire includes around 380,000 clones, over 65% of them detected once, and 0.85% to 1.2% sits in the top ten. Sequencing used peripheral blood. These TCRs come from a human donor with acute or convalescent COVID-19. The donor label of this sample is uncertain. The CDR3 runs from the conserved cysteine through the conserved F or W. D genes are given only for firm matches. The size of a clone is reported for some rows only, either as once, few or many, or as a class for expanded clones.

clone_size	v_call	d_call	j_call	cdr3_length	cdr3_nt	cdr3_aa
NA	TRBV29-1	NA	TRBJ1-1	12	TGCAGCGCCTCGGGGGAGGACACTGAAGCTTTCTTT	CSASGEDTEAFF
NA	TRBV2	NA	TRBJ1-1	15	TGTGCCAGCAAAAGATGGTCGAGGCTCAACACTGAAGCTTTCTTT	CASKRWSRLNTEAFF
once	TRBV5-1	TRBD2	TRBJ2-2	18	TGCGCCAGCAGCCGGGGGACTAGCGGGGGGCCGAACACCGGGGAGCTGTTTTTT	CASSRGTSGGPNTGELFF
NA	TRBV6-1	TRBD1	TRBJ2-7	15	TGTGCCAGCAGTGAAGAAGGCAGGGGGTGGTCCGAGCAGTACTTC	CASSEEGRGWSEQYF
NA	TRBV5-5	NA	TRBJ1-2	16	TGTGCCAGCAGGCCCCAACCGCAGACAGGTATTGATGGCTACACCTTC	CASRPQPQTGIDGYTF
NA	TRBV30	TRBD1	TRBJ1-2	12	TGTGCCTGGGGGAACAGGGGCTATGGCTACACCTTC	CAWGNRGYGYTF
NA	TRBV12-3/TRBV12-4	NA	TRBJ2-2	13	TGTGCCAGCAGCTCTCAAGTCGGCGGGGAGCTGTTTTTT	CASSSQVGGELFF
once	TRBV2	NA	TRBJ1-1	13	TGTGCCAGCGTTCCGCAGGGGAACGCTGAAGCTTTCTTT	CASVPQGNAEAFF
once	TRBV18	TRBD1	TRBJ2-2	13	TGTGCCAGCCGGGACAGGCCCACCGGGGAGCTGTTTTTT	CASRDRPTGELFF
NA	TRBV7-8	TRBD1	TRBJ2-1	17	TGTGCCAGCAGCTCACTAGGGGGCAGAAAAACTAACAATGAGCAGTTCTTC	CASSSLGGRKTNNEQFF
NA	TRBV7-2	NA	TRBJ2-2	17	TGTGCCAGCAGCTTAGCGCTGAGCAGGGGCAACACCGGGGAGCTGTTTTTT	CASSLALSRGNTGELFF
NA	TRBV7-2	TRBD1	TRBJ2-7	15	TGTGCCAGCAGCCAGGCGACAGGGCGTACCTACGAGCAGTACTTC	CASSQATGRTYEQYF
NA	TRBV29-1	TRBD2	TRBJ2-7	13	TGCAGCGTTGACGCTAGCGGGTCCTACGAGCAGTACTTC	CSVDASGSYEQYF
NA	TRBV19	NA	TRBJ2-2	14	TGTGCCAGTAGTATCGAACTAAACACCGGGGAGCTGTTTTTT	CASSIELNTGELFF
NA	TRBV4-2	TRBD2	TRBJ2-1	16	TGTGCCAGCAGCCAAGATCTTGGACTAGCCCCCGATGAGCAGTTCTTC	CASSQDLGLAPDEQFF
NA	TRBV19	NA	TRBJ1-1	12	TGTGCCAGTATTCAGGGAAACACTGAAGCTTTCTTT	CASIQGNTEAFF
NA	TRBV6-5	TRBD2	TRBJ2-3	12	TGTGCCAGCGGATCCGGGACTAAGCATCGATATTTT	CASGSGTKHRYF
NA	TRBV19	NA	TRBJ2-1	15	TGTGCCAGTAGTATCCCCCGCGGGTCCTACAATGAGCAGTTCTTC	CASSIPRGSYNEQFF
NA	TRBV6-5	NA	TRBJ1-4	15	TGTGCCAGCAGCGTGGGGAGGAGCTTGCCCGAAAAACTGTTTTTT	CASSVGRSLPEKLFF
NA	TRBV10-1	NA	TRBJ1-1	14	TGCGCCAGCAGTGAGTCAGGGAGGACCACTGAAGCTTTCTTT	CASSESGRTTEAFF
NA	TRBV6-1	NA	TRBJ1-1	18	TGTGCCAGCAGTAAAGGACGAAACACGGGACAAGGCTACACTGAAGCTTTCTTT	CASSKGRNTGQGYTEAFF
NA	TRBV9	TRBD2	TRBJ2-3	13	TGTGCCAGCAGCGTAGAGCAAGCGGGGGGGCGGTATTTT	CASSVEQAGGRYF